This T cell receptor beta chain stems from a study of T cell responses to AZD1222 COVID-19 vaccine. Repertoires were generated with immunoSEQ multiplex PCR, while TCRdb's copy carries only in-frame clones and drops some. The table shows 70,000 to 75,000 clones, with around three quarters occurring only once. Study-wide results and limits: Targeting of unmutated variant regions was reportedly seen in nearly half of spike-specific TCRs. All repertoire sampling was performed exclusively after the peak T cell response. Spike-specific TCR breadth rose after two AZD1222 doses, and depth rose as well. Clonal diversity was possibly underestimated; the donors were predominantly white British and more often female.

Remarks on this clone: The antigen is unknown.

The length of the CDR3 is 15 residues. CDR1 is MDHEN and CDR2 is SYDVKM in the germline V gene. V dropped 6 bases and J dropped 9 bases, with 21 bases sitting between them. The clonotype was recovered from an adult who received the AZD1222 COVID-19 vaccine. The sequencing used peripheral blood, collected 28 days after the second AZD1222 dose. This chain uses TRBV28 with TRBJ2-1; TRBD1 is a possible D gene (6 bases). CDR3 sequence: CASSSPASGAREQFF. In nucleotides, the CDR3 is TGTGCCAGCAGCTCCCCTGCCTCAGGGGCCCGTGAGCAGTTCTTC.